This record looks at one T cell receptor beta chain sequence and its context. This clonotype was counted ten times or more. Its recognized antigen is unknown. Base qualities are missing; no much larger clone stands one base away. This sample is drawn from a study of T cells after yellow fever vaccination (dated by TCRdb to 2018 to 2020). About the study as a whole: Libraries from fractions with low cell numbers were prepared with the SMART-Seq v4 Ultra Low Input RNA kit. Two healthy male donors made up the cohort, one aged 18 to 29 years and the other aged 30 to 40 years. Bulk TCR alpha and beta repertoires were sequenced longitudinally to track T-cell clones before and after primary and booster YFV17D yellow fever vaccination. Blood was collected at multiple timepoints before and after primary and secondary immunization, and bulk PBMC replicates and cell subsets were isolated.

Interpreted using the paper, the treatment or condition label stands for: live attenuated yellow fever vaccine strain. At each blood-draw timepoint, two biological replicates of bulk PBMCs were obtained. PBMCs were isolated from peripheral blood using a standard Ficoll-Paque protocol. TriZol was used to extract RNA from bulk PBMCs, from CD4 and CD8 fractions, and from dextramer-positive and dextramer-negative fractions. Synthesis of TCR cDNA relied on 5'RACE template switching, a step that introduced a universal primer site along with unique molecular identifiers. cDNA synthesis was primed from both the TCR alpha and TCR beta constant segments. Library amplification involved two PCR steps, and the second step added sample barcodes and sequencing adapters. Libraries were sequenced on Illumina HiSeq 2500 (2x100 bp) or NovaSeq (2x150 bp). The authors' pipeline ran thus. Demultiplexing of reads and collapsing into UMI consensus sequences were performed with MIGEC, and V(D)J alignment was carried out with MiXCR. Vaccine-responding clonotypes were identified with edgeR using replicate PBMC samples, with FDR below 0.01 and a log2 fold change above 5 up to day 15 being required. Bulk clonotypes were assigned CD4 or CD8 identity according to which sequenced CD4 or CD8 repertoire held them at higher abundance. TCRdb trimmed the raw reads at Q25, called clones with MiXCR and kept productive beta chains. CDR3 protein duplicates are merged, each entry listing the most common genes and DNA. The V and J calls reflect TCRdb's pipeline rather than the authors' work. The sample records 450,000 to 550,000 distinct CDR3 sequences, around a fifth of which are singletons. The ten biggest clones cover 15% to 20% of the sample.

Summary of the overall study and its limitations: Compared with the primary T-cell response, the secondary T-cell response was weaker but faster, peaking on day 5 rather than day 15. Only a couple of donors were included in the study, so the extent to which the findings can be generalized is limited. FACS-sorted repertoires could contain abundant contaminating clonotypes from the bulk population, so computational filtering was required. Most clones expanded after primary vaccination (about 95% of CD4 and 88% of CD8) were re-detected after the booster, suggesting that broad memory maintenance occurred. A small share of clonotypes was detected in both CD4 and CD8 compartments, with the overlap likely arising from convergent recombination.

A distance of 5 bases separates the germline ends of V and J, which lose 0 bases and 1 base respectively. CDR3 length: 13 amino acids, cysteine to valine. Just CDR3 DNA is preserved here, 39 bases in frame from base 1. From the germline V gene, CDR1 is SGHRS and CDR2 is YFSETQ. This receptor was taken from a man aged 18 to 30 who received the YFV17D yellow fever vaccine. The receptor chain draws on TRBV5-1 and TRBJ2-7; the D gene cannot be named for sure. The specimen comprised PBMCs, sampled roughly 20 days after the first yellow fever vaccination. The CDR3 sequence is CASSLDPSYEQYV. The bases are TGCGCCAGCAGCTTGGATCCGTCCTACGAGCAGTACGTC.